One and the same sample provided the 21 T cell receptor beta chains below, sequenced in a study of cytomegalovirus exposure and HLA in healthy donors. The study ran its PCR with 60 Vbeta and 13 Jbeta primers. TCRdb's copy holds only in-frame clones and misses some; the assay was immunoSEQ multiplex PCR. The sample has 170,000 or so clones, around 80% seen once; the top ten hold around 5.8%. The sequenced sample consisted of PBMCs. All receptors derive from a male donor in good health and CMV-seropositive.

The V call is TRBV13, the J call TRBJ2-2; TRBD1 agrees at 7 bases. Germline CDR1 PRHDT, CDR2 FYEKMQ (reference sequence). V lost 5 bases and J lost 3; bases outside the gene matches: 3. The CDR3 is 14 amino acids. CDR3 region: CASSQDRDTGELFF. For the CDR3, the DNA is TGTGCCAGCAGCCAAGACAGGGACACCGGGGAGCTGTTTTTT.

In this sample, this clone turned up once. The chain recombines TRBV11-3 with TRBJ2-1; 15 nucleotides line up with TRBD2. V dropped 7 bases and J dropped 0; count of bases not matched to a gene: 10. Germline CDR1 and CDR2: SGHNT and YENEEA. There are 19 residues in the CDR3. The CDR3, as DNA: TGTGCCAGCATCGAGGGACTAGCGGGAGGACGGGTCTCCTACAATGAGCAGTTCTTC. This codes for CASIEGLAGGRVSYNEQFF.

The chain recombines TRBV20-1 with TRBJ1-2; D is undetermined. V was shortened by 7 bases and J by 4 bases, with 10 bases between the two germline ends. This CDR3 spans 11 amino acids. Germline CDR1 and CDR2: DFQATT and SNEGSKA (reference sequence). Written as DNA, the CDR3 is TGCAGTGGCCTGGAGGGCTATGGCTACACCTTC. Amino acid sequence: CSGLEGYGYTF.

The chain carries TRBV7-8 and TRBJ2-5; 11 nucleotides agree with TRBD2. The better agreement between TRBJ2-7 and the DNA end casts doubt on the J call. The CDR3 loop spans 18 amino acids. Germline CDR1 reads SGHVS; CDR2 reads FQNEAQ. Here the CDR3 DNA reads TGTGCCAGCATTTTAGGGGCCAAGACTAGCGGGATATCCTACGAGCAGTACTTC. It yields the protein CASILGAKTSGISYEQYF.

The CDR3 reads CASSSEGLADYEQYF. Here the CDR3 DNA reads TGTGCCAGCAGTTCAGAGGGACTAGCGGACTACGAGCAGTACTTC. The gene calls are TRBV27 and TRBJ2-7, with 11 bases aligning to TRBD2. This CDR3 is built from 15 residues. Germline CDR1 and CDR2: MNHEY and SMNVEV (reference sequence). Trimming took 4 bases from V and 3 from J; bases not matched to a gene: 5.

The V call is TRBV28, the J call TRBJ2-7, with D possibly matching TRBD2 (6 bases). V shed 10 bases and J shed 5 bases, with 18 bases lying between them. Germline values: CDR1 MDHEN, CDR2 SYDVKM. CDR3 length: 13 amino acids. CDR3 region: CATSPGGMNEQYF. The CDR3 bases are TGTGCCACCTCCCCCGGGGGAATGAACGAGCAGTACTTC.

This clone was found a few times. The CDR3 loop is CASTARGIQPQHF. DNA of the CDR3: TGTGCCAGTACCGCGCGAGGTATCCAGCCCCAGCATTTT. This chain joins TRBV19 and TRBJ1-5; D unclear. CDR1 is LNHDA and CDR2 is SQIVND in the germline V gene (reference sequence). This CDR3 is 13 amino acids long. The ends were cut back, 7 bases at V and 7 bases at J, with 14 bases in the middle.

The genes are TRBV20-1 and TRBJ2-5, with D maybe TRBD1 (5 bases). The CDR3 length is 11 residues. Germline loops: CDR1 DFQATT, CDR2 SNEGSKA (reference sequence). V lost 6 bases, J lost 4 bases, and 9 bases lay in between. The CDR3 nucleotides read TGCAGTGCCTCCACAGGAGAGACCCAGTACTTC. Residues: CSASTGETQYF.

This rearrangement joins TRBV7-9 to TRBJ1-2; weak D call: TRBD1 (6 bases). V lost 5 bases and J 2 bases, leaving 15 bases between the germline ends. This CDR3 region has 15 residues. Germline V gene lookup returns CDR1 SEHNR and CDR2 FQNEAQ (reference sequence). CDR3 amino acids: CASSPQGGKNYGYTF. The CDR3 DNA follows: TGTGCCAGCAGCCCCCAAGGGGGAAAGAACTATGGCTACACCTTC.

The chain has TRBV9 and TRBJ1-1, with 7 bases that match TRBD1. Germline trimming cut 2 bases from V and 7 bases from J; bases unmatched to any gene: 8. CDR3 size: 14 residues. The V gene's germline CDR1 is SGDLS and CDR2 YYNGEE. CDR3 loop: CASSVGRGDIEAFF. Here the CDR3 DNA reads TGTGCCAGCAGCGTGGGCAGGGGGGACATTGAAGCTTTCTTT.

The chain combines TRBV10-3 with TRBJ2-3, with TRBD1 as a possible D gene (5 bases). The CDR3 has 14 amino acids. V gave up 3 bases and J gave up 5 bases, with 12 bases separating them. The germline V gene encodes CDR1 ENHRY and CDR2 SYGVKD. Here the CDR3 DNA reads TGTGCCATCAGTGATGGGAAAGGGGTAGATACGCAGTATTTT. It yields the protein CAISDGKGVDTQYF.

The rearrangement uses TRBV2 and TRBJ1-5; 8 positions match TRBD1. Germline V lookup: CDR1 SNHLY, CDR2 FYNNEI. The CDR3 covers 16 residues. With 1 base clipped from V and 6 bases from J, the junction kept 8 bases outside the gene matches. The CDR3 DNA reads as TGTGCCAGCAGTGAAGGCCGTGGGGACAGGTCTCAGCCCCAGCATTTT. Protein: CASSEGRGDRSQPQHF.

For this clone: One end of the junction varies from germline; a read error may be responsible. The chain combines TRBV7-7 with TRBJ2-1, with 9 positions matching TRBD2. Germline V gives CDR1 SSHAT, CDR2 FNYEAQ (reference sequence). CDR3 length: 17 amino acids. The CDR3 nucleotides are TGTGCTAGCAGCTTAAGTAGTGGGACTAGCAGCGTCAATGAGCAGTTCTTC. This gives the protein CASSLSSGTSSVNEQFF.

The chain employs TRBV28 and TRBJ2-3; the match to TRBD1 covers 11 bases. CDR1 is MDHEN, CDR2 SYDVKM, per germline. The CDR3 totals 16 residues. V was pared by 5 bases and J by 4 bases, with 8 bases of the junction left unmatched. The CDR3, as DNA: TGTGCCAGCAGTCCCCGGACAGGGGGCCGGGCAGATACGCAGTATTTT. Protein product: CASSPRTGGRADTQYF.

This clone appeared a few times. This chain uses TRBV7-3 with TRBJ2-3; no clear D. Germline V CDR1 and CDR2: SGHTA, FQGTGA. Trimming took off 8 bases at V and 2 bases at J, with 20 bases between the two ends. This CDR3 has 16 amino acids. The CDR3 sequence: CASGPGRGWPTDTQYF. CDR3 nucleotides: TGTGCCAGCGGTCCCGGAAGAGGATGGCCCACAGATACGCAGTATTTT.

The CDR3 region has the DNA TGTGCCAGCACCGGACAGGGGCAAGAGACCCAGTACTTC. This gives the protein CASTGQGQETQYF. This rearrangement joins TRBV27 to TRBJ2-5; 9 nucleotides match TRBD1. The CDR3 has 13 amino acids. Trimming removed 7 bases from V and 2 bases from J; junction bases left unmatched: 2. The V gene's germline CDR1 is MNHEY and CDR2 SMNVEV (reference sequence).

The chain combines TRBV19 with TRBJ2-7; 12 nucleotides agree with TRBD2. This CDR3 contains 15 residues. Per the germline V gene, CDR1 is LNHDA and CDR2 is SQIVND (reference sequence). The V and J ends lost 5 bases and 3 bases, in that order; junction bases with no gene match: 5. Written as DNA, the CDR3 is TGTGCCAGTAGTGCTAGACTAGCGGGAGTCTACGAGCAGTACTTC. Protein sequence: CASSARLAGVYEQYF.

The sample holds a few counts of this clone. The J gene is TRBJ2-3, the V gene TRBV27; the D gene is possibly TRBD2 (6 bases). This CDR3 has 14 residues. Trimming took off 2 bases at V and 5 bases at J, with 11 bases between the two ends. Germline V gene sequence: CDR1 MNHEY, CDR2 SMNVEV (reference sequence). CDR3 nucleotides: TGTGCCAGCAGTTTAGGCGGGATAGGAGATACGCAGTATTTT. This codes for CASSLGGIGDTQYF.

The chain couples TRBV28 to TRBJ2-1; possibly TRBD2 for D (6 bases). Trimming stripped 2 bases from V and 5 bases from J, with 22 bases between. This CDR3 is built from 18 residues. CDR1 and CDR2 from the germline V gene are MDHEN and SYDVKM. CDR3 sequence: CASSLPYEGGKRDNEQFF. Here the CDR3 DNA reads TGTGCCAGCAGTTTACCGTATGAAGGAGGGAAGAGAGACAATGAGCAGTTCTTC.

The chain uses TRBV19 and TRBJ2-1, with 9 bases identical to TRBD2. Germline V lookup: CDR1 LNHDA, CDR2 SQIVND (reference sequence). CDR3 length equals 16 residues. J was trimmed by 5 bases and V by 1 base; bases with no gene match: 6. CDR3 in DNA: TGTGCCAGTAGTATAGCAGGTAGCGGGAGAAACAATGAGCAGTTCTTC. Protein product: CASSIAGSGRNNEQFF.

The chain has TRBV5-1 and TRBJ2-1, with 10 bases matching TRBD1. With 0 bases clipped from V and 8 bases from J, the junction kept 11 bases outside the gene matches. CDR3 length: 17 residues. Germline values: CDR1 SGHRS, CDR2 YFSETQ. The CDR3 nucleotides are TGCGCCAGCAGCTTGGACCCGGGACAGGGGAGTGTAGATGAGCAGTTCTTC. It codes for CASSLDPGQGSVDEQFF.